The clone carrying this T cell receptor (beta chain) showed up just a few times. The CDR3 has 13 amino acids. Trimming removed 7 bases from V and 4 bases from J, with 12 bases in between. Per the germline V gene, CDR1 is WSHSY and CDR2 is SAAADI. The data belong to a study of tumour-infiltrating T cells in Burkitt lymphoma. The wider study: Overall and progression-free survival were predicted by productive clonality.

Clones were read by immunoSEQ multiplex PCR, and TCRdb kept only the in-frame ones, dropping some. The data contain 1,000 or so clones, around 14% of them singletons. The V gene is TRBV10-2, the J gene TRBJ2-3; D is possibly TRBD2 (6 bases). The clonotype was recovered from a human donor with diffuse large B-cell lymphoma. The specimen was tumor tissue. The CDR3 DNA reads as TGCGCCAGCACCCCCTGGGGGGCAGATACGCAGTATTTT. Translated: CASTPWGADTQYF.